Shown below are 7 T cell receptor beta chains from a single sample sequenced in a study of cytomegalovirus exposure and HLA in healthy donors. The assay was immunoSEQ multiplex PCR, and TCRdb's table has in-frame clones only and misses some. The repertoire holds roughly 150,000 clones, with roughly nine tenths as singletons. The material sequenced was PBMCs. These TCRs come from a woman in her thirties in good health and CMV-seronegative.

V gene TRBV30 combines with J gene TRBJ2-2; 7 bases fit TRBD2. The trim removed 1 base at V and 5 bases at J, leaving 10 bases unmatched. Per germline, CDR1 GTSNPN and CDR2 SVGIG (reference sequence). The CDR3 has 16 amino acids. The CDR3 sequence is CAWSAERGGITGELFF. As DNA, the CDR3 is TGTGCCTGGAGTGCAGAGCGGGGAGGGATAACCGGGGAGCTGTTTTTT.

The chain combines TRBV5-4 with TRBJ1-2; TRBD1 aligns across 7 bases. This CDR3 is 14 amino acids long. With V trimmed by 4 bases and J by 5 bases, 8 bases remained unmatched. From germline, CDR1 is SGHNT and CDR2 YYREEE (reference sequence). The CDR3, as DNA: TGTGCCAGCAGCCCGACAGGGCTGGGATATGGCTACACCTTC. This codes for CASSPTGLGYGYTF.

The rearrangement uses TRBV4-3 and TRBJ1-5; D is unclear. Germline loops: CDR1 LGHNA, CDR2 YSLEER. Trimming shortened V by 0 bases and J by 4 bases, and 10 bases separated the two germline ends. This CDR3 comprises 15 residues. The CDR3 spells CASSQDGRKNQPQHF. The CDR3 DNA reads as TGCGCCAGCAGCCAAGATGGCAGGAAAAATCAGCCCCAGCATTTT.

V is TRBV5-1 and J is TRBJ2-3; D remains unclear. V shed 0 bases and J shed 1 base, with 6 bases lying between them. The CDR3 spans 14 residues. Germline V gene lookup returns CDR1 SGHRS and CDR2 YFSETQ. The CDR3 sequence is CASSLVAGTDTQYF. As DNA, the CDR3 is TGCGCCAGCAGCTTGGTGGCGGGCACAGATACGCAGTATTTT.

The chain couples TRBV28 to TRBJ2-1; 13 bases line up with TRBD2. The CDR3 is made up of 16 amino acids. The V and J ends lost 5 bases and 8 bases, in that order; junction bases with no gene match: 9. In germline, CDR1 is MDHEN, CDR2 SYDVKM. The CDR3 protein is CASSPSGTSGMDEQFF. DNA for the CDR3: TGTGCCAGCAGTCCCTCCGGGACTAGCGGGATGGATGAGCAGTTCTTC. The whole variable domain, remainder taken from reference TRBV28 and TRBJ2-1, is DVKVTQSSRYLVKRTGEKVFLECVQDMDHENMFWYRQDPGLGLRLIYFSYDVKMKEKGDIPEGYSVSREKKERFSLILESASTNQTSMYLCASSPSGTSGMDEQFFGPGTRLTVL.

In this sample, this clone turned up a few times. The chain uses TRBV5-6 and TRBJ2-1, with 8 bases fitting TRBD1. J was trimmed by 5 bases and V by 4 bases; bases with no gene match: 5. CDR1 is SGHDT, CDR2 YYEEEE, per germline. The CDR3 totals 14 residues. Here the CDR3 reads CASSGTDRDNEQFF. The CDR3 coding sequence is TGTGCCAGCAGCGGAACGGACAGGGACAATGAGCAGTTCTTC. Using reference TRBV5-6 and TRBJ2-1 for the parts outside the CDR3, the full variable domain is DAGVTQSPTHLIKTRGQQVTLRCSPKSGHDTVSWYQQALGQGPQFIFQYYEEEERQRGNFPDRFSGHQFPNYSSELNVNALLLGDSALYLCASSGTDRDNEQFFGPGTRLTVL.

This clone was seen a single time. This sequence joins TRBV28 and TRBJ2-1; 10 bases agree with TRBD2. J gave up 0 bases and V 4 bases, and 3 bases lay outside the gene matches. Germline lookup yields CDR1 MDHEN and CDR2 SYDVKM. The CDR3 has 16 amino acids. CDR3 nucleotide sequence: TGTGCCAGCAGTTGGATAGCGGGGGGCTCCTACAATGAGCAGTTCTTC. Translated, it gives CASSWIAGGSYNEQFF.